The clone carrying this TCR beta chain was counted at least ten times. As yet, its antigen is unknown. In TCRdb, the reads were re-called with MiXCR into one record per CDR3 protein. The top ten hold about 50% of the sample, which has roughly 90,000 distinct CDR3 sequences, about 24% seen once. These data belong to a study of T cell repertoires in cytomegalovirus infection. Study outcomes and limitations: Summed public TCR beta family frequency identified CMV carriers bearing the relevant HLA.

The ends lost 2 bases at V and 5 bases at J; junction bases unmatched: 6. There are 14 residues in the CDR3. Germline V gene sequence: CDR1 GTSNPN, CDR2 SVGIG (reference sequence). The genes are TRBV30 and TRBJ2-1, with 7 positions matching TRBD2. Sequencing was performed on CD8+ T cells from cultured PBMCs, taken from culture after CMV antigen stimulation. The clonotype originates from a human donor in good health (CMV status not recorded). Some clones in this sample may be carry-over from other donors' samples. Here the CDR3 reads CAWSSTSSNNEQFF. The CDR3 bases are TGTGCCTGGAGTTCGACTAGCAGCAACAATGAGCAGTTCTTC.